This entry concerns a single T cell receptor beta chain. Its antigen is not yet known. Base-call qualities are not available, and no considerably larger clone is one nucleotide away. Inclusive of the bounding cysteine and phenylalanine, the CDR3 is 17 residues long. CDR3 DNA only is kept here, 51 bases in frame from base 1. The germline V gene (reference sequence) yields LNHNV for CDR1 and YYDKDF for CDR2. Trimming removed 0 bases from V and 6 bases from J, leaving 18 bases between the germline ends. The receptor library was made with PCR. DNA from cultured CD4+ T cells underwent TCR sequencing with the Oncomine TCR Beta short-read assay at the Johns Hopkins FTIC core. Genomic DNA was extracted from the cultured CD4+ T cells with the QIAamp micro DNA kit. Oncomine TCR Beta libraries from cultured CD4+ T cells were pooled using unique dual indexes and sequenced on an Illumina iSeq 100. For the original study's pipeline: Non-productive sequences were removed, and CDR3s not starting with C, not ending with F or W, or shorter than 7 amino acids were discarded. The MANAFEST web application was used to identify antigen-specific clonotypes by comparing peptide-stimulated wells against reference wells and other culture wells. For a clone to be called positive, the clone needed an FDR below 0.05, an odds ratio above 5, and a productive frequency above 0.1% in at least two of three replicate wells. Cross-reactive clonotypes were defined as significantly expanded in both SARS-CoV-2 spike wells and at least one common cold coronavirus spike condition. Using R version 3.6.1, CDR3 homology was evaluated through Levenshtein distances (stringdist) along with unrooted phylogenetic trees (ape). TCRdb handled the public reads itself, with Q25 trimming in fastp and clone calling in MiXCR, and kept productive beta chains. When rows share a CDR3 protein, they turn into one entry using the most common DNA and genes. The V and J calls shown here were made by TCRdb, not taken from the authors' results. The sample table shows around 27,000 distinct CDR3 sequences, and roughly a third are seen once. The ten largest clones take up roughly 3.5% of the sample.

The time point label corresponds to: late sampling 161 to 241 days after vaccination in three convalescent patients. Explained via the paper, the treatment or condition label denotes: approximately 9-day PBMC culture with coronavirus spike peptide pools or control peptides (ViraFEST assay). The study used the ViraFEST assay, which expanded antigen-specific T cells with peptide pools and then identified expanded clonotypes by TCR sequencing. The convalescent patients' positive SARS-CoV-2 PCR tests fell between March and December 2020, which was before the Alpha, Beta and Delta variants emerged in the United States. Fewer than 2.5 million PBMCs per well were cultured in IMDM with 5% human AB serum and approximately 10 IU/ml IL-2, plus 10 ug/ml peptide pools. On days 3 and 7, half of the culture medium was replaced with fresh IL-2-containing medium. Once the cells had been in culture for around nine days, the EasySep CD4+ T cell isolation kit was used to isolate CD4+ T cells by negative selection. Ficoll-Paque Plus gradient centrifugation was used to isolate PBMCs from whole blood, and the isolated PBMCs were then either used fresh or cryopreserved at -140C. Each culture condition was generally run in triplicate wells.

This entry comes from a study of vaccination and CD4 T cells after COVID-19 (dated 2022 in TCRdb). Background for the entire study: Every convalescent patient had a positive nasal swab PCR test for SARS-CoV-2, with mild disease in 9 or 10 patients and severe disease in one. Post-COVID blood samples were collected from convalescent patients a median of approximately 100 days after diagnosis, with a range of roughly 30 to 161 days. The cultures were stimulated with overlapping spike peptide pools from SARS-CoV-2 and from the common cold coronaviruses HCoV-NL63, HCoV-OC43 and HCoV-229E. The convalescent cohort comprised six males and four females, including two Hispanic individuals, seven Caucasians, two Asians and one multiracial person. Three convalescent patients were sampled both early after vaccination (day 14) and late after vaccination (days 161 to 241). In control cultures, a CEFX viral epitope pool was used as positive control, an HIV-1 Nef peptide pool was used as negative control, or no peptide was added. Post-vaccine blood samples were taken a median of 72 days after the second vaccine dose, with a range of 14 to 241 days. The spike-specific CD4+ TCR repertoire was compared before and after mRNA vaccination in over nine COVID-19 convalescent patients and 4 infection-naive healthy vaccine recipients. Participants got two doses of the Pfizer-BioNTech BNT162b2 vaccine (n=8) or two doses of the Moderna mRNA-1273 vaccine (n=2). What the study reported, not specific to this receptor: Of the vaccine-specific clones in convalescent patients, 304 of 307, or nearly all, reacted only to SARS-CoV-2 spike and did not cross-react with common cold coronaviruses. Among convalescent patients, a median about 90% of the SARS-CoV-2-reactive clones seen after vaccination appeared only after vaccination, which suggests priming specific to the vaccine. The number of convalescent patients in the study was relatively small, and the study did not examine early timepoints following natural infection. The median count of SARS-CoV-2-reactive clonotypes went up from 20 to 25 after infection to 38 after vaccination, although the change was not significant.

The sequence joins TRBV15 to TRBJ2-1; possibly the D gene is TRBD2, per 6 matching bases. The specimen comprised CD4+ T cells from blood, cultured in vitro, sampled about 7 months after SARS-CoV-2 vaccination. The sequence was obtained from a human donor who had recovered from COVID-19. The DNA sequence is given as TGTGCCACCAGCAGAGATCGGATGGGGGGATTGATCAATGAGCAGTTCTTC. This codes for CATSRDRMGGLINEQFF.